This T cell receptor beta chain comes out of a study of blood T cell repertoires in COVID-19. CDR3 length: 14 amino acids. With V trimmed by 2 bases and J by 5 bases, 6 bases remained unmatched. Germline values: CDR1 LGHNT, CDR2 FRNRAP. Clones were sequenced by immunoSEQ multiplex PCR, and TCRdb holds only the in-frame ones, with some missing. The sample holds around 100,000 clones, 75% to 95% seen once. The sample taken for sequencing was peripheral blood. The receptor was derived from a young man with acute or convalescent COVID-19. The chain recombines TRBV12-5 with TRBJ2-7, with TRBD2 matching over 7 bases. CDR3 DNA: TGTGCTAGTGGTTTGCGGCGGGAGACCGACGAGCAGTACTTC. Its protein product is CASGLRRETDEQYF. Based on the CDR3 plus reference TRBV12-5 and TRBJ2-7, the full variable domain is DARVTQTPRHKVTEMGQEVTMRCQPILGHNTVFWYRQTMMQGLELLAYFRNRAPLDDSGMPKDRFSAEMPDATLATLKIQPSEPRDSAVYFCASGLRRETDEQYFGPGTRLTVT.